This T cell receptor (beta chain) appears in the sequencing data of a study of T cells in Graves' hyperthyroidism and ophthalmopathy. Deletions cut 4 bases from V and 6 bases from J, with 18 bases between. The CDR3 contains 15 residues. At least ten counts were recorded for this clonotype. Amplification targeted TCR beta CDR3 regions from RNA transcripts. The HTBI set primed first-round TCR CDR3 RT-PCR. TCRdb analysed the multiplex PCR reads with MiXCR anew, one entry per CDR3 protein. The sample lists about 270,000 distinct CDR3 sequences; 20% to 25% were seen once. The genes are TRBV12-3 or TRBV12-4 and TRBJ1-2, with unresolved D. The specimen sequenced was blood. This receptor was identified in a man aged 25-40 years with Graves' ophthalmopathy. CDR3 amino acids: CASSSPRPGRDGYTF. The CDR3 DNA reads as TGTGCCAGCAGTTCCCCGCGCCCGGGTCGGGATGGCTACACCTTC.